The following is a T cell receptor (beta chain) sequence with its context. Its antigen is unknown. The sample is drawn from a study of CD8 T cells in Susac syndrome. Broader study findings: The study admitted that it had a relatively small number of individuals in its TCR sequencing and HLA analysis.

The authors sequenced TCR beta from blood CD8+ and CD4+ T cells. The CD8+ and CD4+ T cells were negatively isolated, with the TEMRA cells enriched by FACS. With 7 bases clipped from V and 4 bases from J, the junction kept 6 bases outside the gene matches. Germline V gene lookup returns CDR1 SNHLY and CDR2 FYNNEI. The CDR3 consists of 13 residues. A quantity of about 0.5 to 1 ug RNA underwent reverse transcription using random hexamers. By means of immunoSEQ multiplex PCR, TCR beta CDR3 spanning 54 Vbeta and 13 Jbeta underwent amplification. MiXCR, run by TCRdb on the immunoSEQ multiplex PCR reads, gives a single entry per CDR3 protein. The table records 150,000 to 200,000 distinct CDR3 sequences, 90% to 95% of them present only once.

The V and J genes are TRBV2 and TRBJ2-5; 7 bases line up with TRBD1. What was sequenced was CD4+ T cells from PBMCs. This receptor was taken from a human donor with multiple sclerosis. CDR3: CASTDRVGETQYF. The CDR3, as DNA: TGTGCCAGCACTGACAGGGTTGGAGAGACCCAGTACTTC.